These T cell receptor beta chains were read from a single sample in a study of human T cells and chemical hapten exposure. Using its own MiXCR run on the RACE reads, TCRdb lists one record per CDR3 protein. This sample has tens of thousands of distinct CDR3 sequences, with roughly 12% found just once. The source was whole blood, collected in connection with sensitization to the hapten diphenylcyclopropenone (DPC). Every receptor here comes from a man younger than 45 with alopecia areata. Some clones in this sample may be carry-over from other donors' samples. CDR3s include the opening cysteine and the closing phenylalanine or tryptophan. Each record gives: clone size, V gene, J gene, CDR3 protein. Where a row states a size, it is once, few, many or the class of an expanded clone; other rows omit it.

abundance: NA
v_gene: TRBV12-3/TRBV12-4
j_gene: TRBJ2-3
CDR3aa: CASSDGGGVPDTQYF

abundance: NA
v_gene: TRBV12-3/TRBV12-4
j_gene: TRBJ1-1
CDR3aa: CASSFGGAGTEAFF

abundance: few
v_gene: TRBV20-1
j_gene: TRBJ2-3
CDR3aa: CSARIGGALSDTQYF

abundance: many
v_gene: TRBV24-1
j_gene: TRBJ2-1
CDR3aa: CATSYGGAENEQFF

abundance: NA
v_gene: TRBV7-7
j_gene: TRBJ2-1
CDR3aa: CASSPRTGDYNEQFF

abundance: many
v_gene: TRBV5-1
j_gene: TRBJ2-3
CDR3aa: CASSLVSLADSTDTQYF

abundance: NA
v_gene: TRBV29-1
j_gene: TRBJ1-5
CDR3aa: CSVKGQGVDQPQHF

abundance: few
v_gene: TRBV12-5
j_gene: TRBJ1-2
CDR3aa: CASGPGKGGYTF

abundance: many
v_gene: TRBV5-5
j_gene: TRBJ2-7
CDR3aa: CASSLGVSGLQKDYEQYF

abundance: NA
v_gene: TRBV6-5
j_gene: TRBJ1-4
CDR3aa: CASSPGTSQRGKLFF

abundance: few
v_gene: TRBV28
j_gene: TRBJ2-7
CDR3aa: CASRGLVYEQYF

abundance: few
v_gene: TRBV20-1
j_gene: TRBJ2-2
CDR3aa: CSAYGRPYTGELFF

abundance: NA
v_gene: TRBV5-1
j_gene: TRBJ1-6
CDR3aa: CASSLEAGHSPLHF

abundance: few
v_gene: TRBV4-1
j_gene: TRBJ1-1
CDR3aa: CASSHGQANTEAFF

abundance: NA
v_gene: TRBV4-3
j_gene: TRBJ2-3
CDR3aa: CASSPSFRTDTQYF

abundance: many
v_gene: TRBV2
j_gene: TRBJ1-5
CDR3aa: CASGEQGQSNQPQHF

abundance: many
v_gene: TRBV7-9
j_gene: TRBJ1-2
CDR3aa: CASSRPELYGYTF

abundance: NA
v_gene: TRBV29-1
j_gene: TRBJ1-2
CDR3aa: CSVSRLLSYGYTF

abundance: many
v_gene: TRBV7-8
j_gene: TRBJ2-3
CDR3aa: CASSQGATDTQYF

abundance: many
v_gene: TRBV4-2
j_gene: TRBJ2-2
CDR3aa: CASSRDTGELFF

abundance: NA
v_gene: TRBV28
j_gene: TRBJ2-3
CDR3aa: CASSSPGQGGTDTQYF

abundance: many
v_gene: TRBV7-3
j_gene: TRBJ2-5
CDR3aa: CASSRGAQETQYF

abundance: many
v_gene: TRBV7-9
j_gene: TRBJ2-5
CDR3aa: CASSLWLAGAHADQYF

abundance: few
v_gene: TRBV18
j_gene: TRBJ2-7
CDR3aa: CASSSTASYEQYF

abundance: NA
v_gene: TRBV24-1
j_gene: TRBJ2-3
CDR3aa: CASSTSPDTQYF